Below, one T cell receptor beta chain is given with its context. The antigen remains undetermined. CDR3 length: 14 residues. Trimming removed 5 bases at V and 0 bases at J, with 12 bases between. The germline V gene encodes CDR1 DFQATT and CDR2 SNEGSKA (reference sequence). Sample-barcoded 5' priming and a J-beta primer mix drove a second PCR of 7 to 11 cycles. Each CDR3 protein gets one entry after TCRdb re-called the 5' RACE reads with MiXCR. The table has about 1.1 million distinct CDR3 sequences, roughly two fifths seen once. This sample was included in a study of blood T cells in healthy people across ages. Every donor gave 7.5 to 10 milliliters of peripheral blood. Study findings and constraints: Per million T cells, the diversity of TCR beta decreased roughly linearly as age advanced.

This chain uses TRBV20-1 with TRBJ2-3, with D perhaps TRBD1 (6 bases). The clonotype originates from a young man in good health. The material sequenced was blood. CDR3: CSAGGTASTDTQYF. The CDR3 nucleotides read TGCAGTGCTGGGGGCACAGCTAGCACAGATACGCAGTATTTT.